In its sample, the clone carrying this T cell receptor beta chain was seen many times. Its matching antigen is unknown. The data originate from a study of CD8 T cells in ankylosing spondylitis. Study-wide results and caveats: Reported data indicate significant enrichment of disease-linked clones within matched ankylosing spondylitis synovial fluid. Made up of 7 to 9 highly homologous variants, a TCR beta motif appeared characteristic of ankylosing spondylitis blood.

The authors made TCR beta libraries by quantitative 5'-RACE with molecular barcodes. TCRdb processed the 5' RACE reads anew with MiXCR; each CDR3 protein has one entry. The repertoire holds 200,000 to 300,000 distinct CDR3 sequences, with approximately 8% as singletons. The V and J ends lost 5 bases and 5 bases, in that order; junction bases with no gene match: 9. The CDR3 spans 14 residues. The clonotype was recovered from a female donor with ankylosing spondylitis or in good health (not recorded which). The gene calls are TRBV12-3 or TRBV12-4 and TRBJ2-7; 7 bases align to TRBD2. Sequenced sample: blood, either unsorted or a sorted T cell fraction (not recorded which). The CDR3, as DNA: TGTGCCAGCAGTGCCGGGACTACTTTCGACGAGCAGTACTTC. This translates into CASSAGTTFDEQYF.